This record covers a single T cell receptor beta chain. The antigen remains unidentified. Looked up from germline, CDR1 is SGHAT and CDR2 is FQNNGV. V was pared by 5 bases and J by 0 bases, with 11 bases between. CDR3 length equals 14 residues. Profiled with immunoSEQ multiplex PCR; TCRdb holds only in-frame clones, not every one. The table records 75,000 to 85,000 clones, about nine tenths of them present only once. The entry originates in a study of T cell responses to AZD1222 COVID-19 vaccine. Study context: Analysis merged second doses at about 4 or about 12 weeks. General study points: Possibly, clonal diversity was underestimated; donors were largely white British and included more females. After two AZD1222 doses, spike-specific TCR breadth and depth rose versus day 0.

The sequence was collected from an adult in good health. The J gene is TRBJ2-7, the V gene TRBV11-2; D is perhaps TRBD2 (5 bases). The sample here was peripheral blood, taken on day 0 of AZD1222 vaccination. The CDR3 DNA sequence: TGTGCCAGCAGCCTAATAGGGAGCTCCTACGAGCAGTACTTC. It is translated as CASSLIGSSYEQYF. Drawing the rest from reference TRBV11-2 and TRBJ2-7, the complete variable domain is EAGVAQSPRYKIIEKRQSVAFWCNPISGHATLYWYQQILGQGPKLLIQFQNNGVVDDSQLPKDRFSAERLKGVDSTLKIQPAKLEDSAVYLCASSLIGSSYEQYFGPGTRLTVT.